This note documents a single T cell receptor (beta chain) sequence. Its target is not known. The data are from a study of CD8+ T cells in alopecia areata. Overall study: In an open-label trial, patients got 5 to 10 mg tofacitinib twice daily. The share of scalp area affected provided the severity score for treated patients. Study findings and constraints: Only a single nonresponder existed, so baseline CD8+ expansion links stay unclear.

Isolated RNA was reverse transcribed into cDNA used as the sequencing template. Assay used: immunoSEQ multiplex PCR; TCRdb lists only in-frame clones, some missing. The sample consists of under 200,000 clones, roughly two thirds of them appearing once. This CDR3 region has 13 residues. The germline CDR1 and CDR2 sequences are MNHNS and SASEGT. V was clipped by 2 bases and J by 5 bases; unmatched bases: 2. Treatment of the sample: oral pan-JAK inhibitor, 5-10 mg twice daily. Collected material from alopecia areata patients comprised lesional scalp punch biopsies and peripheral blood. The sample here was CD4+ T cells sorted from blood, taken at week 4, from a patient treated with tofacitinib. The receptor was derived from a human donor with alopecia areata. The J gene is TRBJ2-7, the V gene TRBV6-1, with 8 bases lining up with TRBD2. The CDR3 nucleotides are TGTGCCAGCAGTGAAAGCGGGGGCGACGAGCAGTACTTC. Amino acid sequence: CASSESGGDEQYF.